Each of the 15 T cell receptor beta chains below was sequenced from the same sample in a study of vaccination and CD4 T cells after COVID-19. Their cognate antigens are unknown. Cultured CD4+ T-cell DNA underwent Oncomine TCR Beta short-read sequencing. TCRdb re-called the PCR reads with MiXCR, one entry per CDR3 protein. The data show 9,700 or so distinct CDR3 sequences, under 75% seen once. The sample's treatment: roughly 10-day PBMC culture with coronavirus spike peptide pools or control peptides (ViraFEST assay). Material: CD4+ T cells from blood, cultured in vitro. These TCRs come from a human donor who had recovered from COVID-19.

The CDR3 DNA reads as TGTGCCAGCAGTTACTCTTCGGCAGGGGGCAATTCACCCCTCCACTTT. Protein: CASSYSSAGGNSPLHF. This chain links TRBV6-5 with TRBJ1-6, with TRBD1 identical over 8 bases. In germline, CDR1 is MNHEY, CDR2 SVGAGI. J was trimmed by 7 bases and V by 0 bases; bases with no gene match: 5. This CDR3 spans 16 amino acids.

The chain is built from TRBV27 and TRBJ1-1, with D possibly matching TRBD1 (6 bases). The germline CDR1 and CDR2 sequences are MNHEY and SMNVEV (reference sequence). The V end was cut by 9 bases, the J end by 3 bases, with 20 bases between. The CDR3 spans 15 residues. DNA of the CDR3: TGTGCCAGTCACCAGGGGAGATTTCCCGACACTGAAGCTTTCTTT. It is translated as CASHQGRFPDTEAFF.

A few counts support this clonotype. This chain connects TRBV5-4 to TRBJ1-1; 7 bases fit TRBD1. Trimming took 3 bases from V and 9 from J; bases not matched to a gene: 5. The CDR3 runs to 12 residues. Germline assignment: CDR1 SGHNT and CDR2 YYREEE (reference sequence). In nucleotides, the CDR3 is TGTGCCAGCAGCTCCCTGACAGGGAAAGCTTTCTTT. Amino acid sequence: CASSSLTGKAFF. The full variable domain, completed using reference TRBV5-4 and TRBJ1-1, is ETGVTQSPTHLIKTRGQQVTLRCSSQSGHNTVSWYQQALGQGPQFIFQYYREEENGRGNFPPRFSGLQFPNYSSELNVNALELDDSALYLCASSSLTGKAFFGQGTRLTVV.

V and J are TRBV6-2 or TRBV6-3 and TRBJ2-7; D ambiguous. The germline CDR1 and CDR2 sequences are MNHEY and SVGEGT. V lost 9 bases, J lost 4 bases, and 10 bases lay in between. CDR3 length: 11 residues. CDR3 residues: CASHLGYEQYF. Here the CDR3 DNA reads TGTGCCAGTCACTTGGGGTACGAGCAGTACTTC.

Notes on this clonotype: At one end, the junction sequence differs from germline, possibly due to a read error. The rearrangement links TRBV5-3 to TRBJ2-1, with a weak D call TRBD2 (6 bases). TRBV5-3 is labeled an ORF, and its function is uncertain. The CDR3 extends over 16 amino acids. For the CDR3, the DNA is TGTGCCAGCAGCTTGCGGAGGGACTGGTCCTACAATGAGCAGTTCTTC. Amino acids: CASSLRRDWSYNEQFF.

This clonotype was detected once. The J gene is TRBJ2-7, the V gene TRBV27; the match to TRBD1 covers 9 bases. Germline V gene lookup returns CDR1 MNHEY and CDR2 SMNVEV (reference sequence). The CDR3 is made up of 14 amino acids. V lost 6 bases to trimming and J lost 2 bases; unmatched junction nucleotides: 5. CDR3 DNA: TGTGCCAGCAGCCGGGACAGGGCGGCCTACGAGCAGTACTTC. Translating gives CASSRDRAAYEQYF.

This clonotype has more than one count but fewer than ten. The genes are TRBV7-9 and TRBJ2-5; possibly TRBD2 for D (6 bases). The germline V and J ends were trimmed by 1 base and 4 bases, with 25 bases remaining between them. From germline, CDR1 is SEHNR and CDR2 FQNEAQ (reference sequence). The CDR3 covers 19 residues. CDR3 sequence reads: CASSLVKVQSGVPLETQYF. The DNA of the CDR3 is TGTGCCAGCAGCTTAGTGAAGGTTCAGTCGGGAGTCCCTTTAGAGACCCAGTACTTC.

V and J are TRBV27 and TRBJ1-2; D unresolved. Trimming took off 2 bases at V and 2 bases at J, with 9 bases between the two ends. Germline CDR1 MNHEY, CDR2 SMNVEV (reference sequence). The CDR3 is made up of 14 amino acids. CDR3 DNA: TGTGCCAGCAGTTTAAAGCGGTCCAACTATGGCTACACCTTC. This codes for CASSLKRSNYGYTF.

This chain joins TRBV11-3 and TRBJ2-7; D is possibly TRBD1 (7 bases). The CDR3 runs to 15 residues. CDR1 and CDR2 from the germline V gene are SGHNT and YENEEA. Trimming removed 5 bases at V and 5 bases at J, with 19 bases between. CDR3 nucleotide sequence: TGTGCCAGCAGCCCCAGACAGGGACTCCCGAACGAGCAGTACTTC. Protein product: CASSPRQGLPNEQYF.

The chain links TRBV14 to TRBJ2-1; D unclear. V lost 2 bases, J lost 0 bases, and 8 bases lay in between. The germline CDR1 and CDR2 sequences are SGHDN and FVKESK. The CDR3 sequence is 15 residues long. The CDR3 sequence is CASSQSGRSYNEQFF. Written as DNA, the CDR3 is TGTGCCAGCAGCCAAAGTGGGCGCTCCTACAATGAGCAGTTCTTC.

V gene TRBV2 combines with J gene TRBJ2-7, with 7 nucleotides matching TRBD1. CDR3 size: 16 residues. CDR1 SNHLY and CDR2 FYNNEI come from the germline V gene. V was clipped by 6 bases and J by 0 bases; unmatched bases: 11. The CDR3 coding sequence is TGTGCCAGCAGAGAACTGGACAGGCTCACCTCCTACGAGCAGTACTTC. The encoded protein is CASRELDRLTSYEQYF.

This chain links TRBV18 with TRBJ2-7, with D possibly matching TRBD1 (6 bases). CDR3 length: 16 residues. V lost 2 bases to trimming and J lost 3 bases, with 17 bases between them. Germline-derived CDR1 and CDR2 are KGHSH and LQKENI. The CDR3 bases are TGTGCCAGCTCACCAAGCCTTGACAAGACAGGCTACGAGCAGTACTTC. It specifies CASSPSLDKTGYEQYF.

This clonotype was counted between two and nine times. The chain uses TRBV7-9 and TRBJ2-1; D gene ambiguous. V was pared by 5 bases and J by 15 bases, with 14 bases between. The CDR3 runs 11 residues. Germline values: CDR1 SEHNR, CDR2 FQNEAQ (reference sequence). Here the CDR3 DNA reads TGTGCCAGCAGCCCCCATACCTTGGGGTTCTTC. Translated: CASSPHTLGFF.

The chain recombines TRBV20-1 with TRBJ1-5, with TRBD1 as a possible D gene (5 bases). CDR1 is DFQATT and CDR2 is SNEGSKA in the germline V gene (reference sequence). Trimming removed 5 bases from V and 7 bases from J, with 15 bases in between. The CDR3 loop spans 13 amino acids. In nucleotides, the CDR3 is TGCAGTGCTTCCGACAGTCCCCAGCAGCCCCAGCATTTT. It is translated as CSASDSPQQPQHF.

The chain is built from TRBV29-1 and TRBJ1-5; 8 bases match TRBD1. Germline assignment: CDR1 SQVTM and CDR2 ANQGSEA. The V and J ends lost 6 bases and 5 bases, in that order; junction bases with no gene match: 6. This CDR3 is 13 amino acids long. DNA of the CDR3: TGCAGCGTCGAACAGGGGGTCGATCAGCCCCAGCATTTT. Amino acid sequence: CSVEQGVDQPQHF.